This T cell receptor (beta chain) came from a study of T cell responses to AZD1222 COVID-19 vaccine. This CDR3 has 14 residues. The ends lost 5 bases at V and 4 bases at J; junction bases unmatched: 8. Per the germline V gene, CDR1 is GTSNPN and CDR2 is SVGIG (reference sequence). For this clone: The antigen remains undetermined.

Only in-frame clones appear in the TCRdb table, and some are missing; sequencing was by immunoSEQ multiplex PCR. The sample has roughly 72,000 clones; around 84% are singletons. Findings of the study overall: At 160-218 and 743-854, vaccine-associated CD4 TCRs were dominant, and they spanned spike. AZD1222 recipients seropositive at baseline numbered only 5 or 6. Increased Spike-specific TCR breadth and depth were observed after two AZD1222 doses.

The gene calls are TRBV30 and TRBJ2-3, with TRBD2 matching over 8 bases. The sequencing used peripheral blood, collected on day 0 of AZD1222 vaccination. The TCR was taken from an adult in good health. Here the CDR3 reads CAWDGGGRSDTQYF. The CDR3 DNA sequence: TGTGCCTGGGACGGCGGCGGGAGGTCAGATACGCAGTATTTT.